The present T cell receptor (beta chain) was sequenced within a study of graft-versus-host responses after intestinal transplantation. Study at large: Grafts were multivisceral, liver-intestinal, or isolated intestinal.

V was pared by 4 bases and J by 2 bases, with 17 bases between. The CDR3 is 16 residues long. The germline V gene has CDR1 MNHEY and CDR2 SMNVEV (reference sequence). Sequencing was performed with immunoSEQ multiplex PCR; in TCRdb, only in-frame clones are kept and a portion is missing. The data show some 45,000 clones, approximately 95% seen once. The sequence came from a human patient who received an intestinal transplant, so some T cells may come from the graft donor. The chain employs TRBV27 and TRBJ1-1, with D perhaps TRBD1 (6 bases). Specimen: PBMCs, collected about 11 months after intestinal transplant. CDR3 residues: CASSSPTRTANTEAFF. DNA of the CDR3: TGTGCCAGCAGTTCTCCTACCAGGACAGCCAACACTGAAGCTTTCTTT.